The source of this T cell receptor (beta chain) is a study of T cell repertoires in cytomegalovirus infection. Study-level information: Researchers turned to recently identified HLA-C-restricted CMV epitopes as well as well-studied HLA-B-restricted ones. Signatures in public TCR beta sequences pointed to both CMV infection and matching HLA type.

CDR1 and CDR2 (germline): SGHTA, FQGNSA. This CDR3 is built from 14 residues. The V and J ends lost 3 bases and 4 bases respectively, with 12 bases between them. One entry per CDR3 protein, called by TCRdb with MiXCR from the reads. This table has about a million distinct CDR3 sequences, roughly 30% appearing once. Broader study findings: The ex vivo response was dominated by HLA-C-restricted CMV-specific TCR beta clonotypes.

In its sample, this clonotype was seen many times. Its antigen remains unidentified. The rearrangement links TRBV7-2 to TRBJ1-2, with a tentative D call TRBD1 (5 bases). This specimen was cultured CD8+ T cells from PBMCs, taken from culture after CMV antigen stimulation. This sequence was found in a human donor in good health (CMV status not recorded). Some clones in this sample may be carry-over from other donors' samples. CDR3: CASSLGQGTYGYTF. CDR3 DNA: TGTGCCAGCAGCTTGGGGCAGGGAACCTATGGCTACACCTTC.